This TCR beta chain comes out of a study of T cell changes during pregnancy in multiple sclerosis. This CDR3 region has 17 residues. Deletions cut 2 bases from V and 3 bases from J, with 18 bases between. CDR1 and CDR2 (germline): SGHRS, YFSETQ. Repertoires were generated with immunoSEQ multiplex PCR, while TCRdb's copy carries only in-frame clones and drops some. Here the sample spans 45,000 to 55,000 clones, 70% to 90% being singletons. The source of this sequence is a female donor with multiple sclerosis, enrolled in a pregnancy study. This material consisted of peripheral blood, taken in the first trimester of pregnancy. The rearrangement uses TRBV5-1 and TRBJ2-1; possibly TRBD2 for D (5 bases). This CDR3 reads CASSLRGRASLYNEQFF. The CDR3 coding sequence is TGCGCCAGCAGCTTACGGGGAAGAGCCTCTCTCTACAATGAGCAGTTCTTC.